This TCR beta chain was captured in a study of cytomegalovirus exposure and HLA in healthy donors. Overall study context: The roughly 700 first-cohort repertoires shared a platform with the approximately 120 validation repertoires, as reported in a later analysis.

Profiled with immunoSEQ multiplex PCR; TCRdb holds only in-frame clones, not every one. The data hold roughly 270,000 clones, with approximately 90% observed a single time. A roughly 120-subject validation cohort, separate from the approximately 670-subject first cohort, supplied the donors. Trimming took off 4 bases at V and 6 bases at J, with 15 bases between the two ends. CDR1 is ENHRY, CDR2 SYGVKD, per germline. The CDR3 consists of 14 residues. The receptor was isolated from a woman aged 18-29 years in good health and CMV-seronegative. The chain employs TRBV10-3 and TRBJ1-2; a weak D match, TRBD1 (5 bases). What was sequenced was PBMCs. This chain's CDR3 is CAISVVGGLDGYTF. The CDR3 nucleotides read TGTGCCATCAGTGTAGTCGGGGGTTTGGATGGCTACACCTTC.